The clone carrying this T cell receptor beta chain has ten or more counts. The data were taken from a study of T cells after yellow fever vaccination. At the level of the study: Researchers used SMART-Seq v4 Ultra Low Input to prepare fractions that had low cell numbers.

TCRdb passed the 5' RACE reads through MiXCR, listing each CDR3 protein once. The data hold about 320,000 distinct CDR3 sequences, with roughly 7% observed a single time. The material sequenced was PBMCs, taken approximately 40 days after the first yellow fever vaccination. This receptor was taken from a man younger than 30 who received the YFV17D yellow fever vaccine.

The CDR3 here is CSASPSGEFRRDEQFF. CDR3 nucleotide sequence: TGCAGTGCTAGTCCAAGCGGGGAATTCCGCCGCGATGAGCAGTTCTTC. The rearrangement uses TRBV20-1 and TRBJ2-1, with 7 positions matching TRBD2. The CDR3 runs to 16 residues. Trimming cost V 3 bases and J 8 bases; bases outside gene matches: 16. Germline V CDR1 and CDR2: DFQATT, SNEGSKA (reference sequence).